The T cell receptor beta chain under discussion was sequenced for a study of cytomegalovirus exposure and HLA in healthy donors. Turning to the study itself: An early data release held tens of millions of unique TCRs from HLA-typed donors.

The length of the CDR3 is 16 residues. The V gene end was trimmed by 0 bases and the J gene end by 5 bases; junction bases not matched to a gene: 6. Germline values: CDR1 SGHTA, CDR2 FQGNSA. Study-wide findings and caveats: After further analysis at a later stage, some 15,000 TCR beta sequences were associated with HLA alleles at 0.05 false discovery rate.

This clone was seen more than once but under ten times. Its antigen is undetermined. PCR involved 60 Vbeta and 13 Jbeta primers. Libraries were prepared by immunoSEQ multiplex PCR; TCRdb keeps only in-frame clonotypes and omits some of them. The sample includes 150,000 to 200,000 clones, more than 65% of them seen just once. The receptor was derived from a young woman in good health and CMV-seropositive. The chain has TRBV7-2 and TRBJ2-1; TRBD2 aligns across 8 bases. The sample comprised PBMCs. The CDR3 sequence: CASSLAGGARDNEQFF. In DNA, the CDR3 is TGTGCCAGCAGCTTAGCCGGGGGGGCCAGGGACAATGAGCAGTTCTTC.